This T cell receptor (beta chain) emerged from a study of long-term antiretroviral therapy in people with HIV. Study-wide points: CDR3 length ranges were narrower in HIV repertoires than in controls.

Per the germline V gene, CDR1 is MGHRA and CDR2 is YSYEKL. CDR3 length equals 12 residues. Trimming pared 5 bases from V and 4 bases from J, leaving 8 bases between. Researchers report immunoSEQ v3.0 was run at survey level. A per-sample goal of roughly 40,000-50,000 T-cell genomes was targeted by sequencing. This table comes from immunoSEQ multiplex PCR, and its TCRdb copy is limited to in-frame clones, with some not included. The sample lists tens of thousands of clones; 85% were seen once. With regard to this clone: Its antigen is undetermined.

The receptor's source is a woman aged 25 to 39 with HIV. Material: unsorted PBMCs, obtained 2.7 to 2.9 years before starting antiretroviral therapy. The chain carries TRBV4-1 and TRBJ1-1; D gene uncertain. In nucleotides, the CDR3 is TGCGCCAGCAGCGGCCGGAGCACTGAAGCTTTCTTT. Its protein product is CASSGRSTEAFF.